This T cell receptor (beta chain) was recovered during a study of a mutant IDH1 vaccine in newly diagnosed glioma. For the study at large: Before enrollment, the patients had been treated with radiotherapy alone, temozolomide alone, or both together. Most of them had received both.

Losses at the gene ends were 0 bases for V and 7 bases for J; bases not matched to a gene: 8. Germline V gives CDR1 WNHNN, CDR2 SYGVQD (reference sequence). This CDR3 comprises 15 residues. As to this clone: Its antigen is unidentified.

The time point: week 47, end of study. Each dose of the vaccine consisted of 300 ug of mutant IDH1 20-mer peptide, with topical imiquimod. Patients, over weeks 1, 3, 5, 7, 11, 15, 19 and 23, received a total of eight vaccinations. TCRdb's table, derived via immunoSEQ multiplex PCR, lists solely in-frame clones and lacks some. The data show approximately 58,000 clones, roughly 87% seen once. This clonotype was obtained from a man aged 30-40 years with glioma. This chain uses TRBV10-1 with TRBJ2-5; 7 bases are shared with TRBD2. This sample comprised PBMCs, obtained from a glioma patient whose treatment included an IDH1 peptide vaccine. As DNA, the CDR3 is TGCGCCAGCAGTGAGTCCCCCGCTTGGGGGGGGACCCAGTACTTC. The encoded protein is CASSESPAWGGTQYF.